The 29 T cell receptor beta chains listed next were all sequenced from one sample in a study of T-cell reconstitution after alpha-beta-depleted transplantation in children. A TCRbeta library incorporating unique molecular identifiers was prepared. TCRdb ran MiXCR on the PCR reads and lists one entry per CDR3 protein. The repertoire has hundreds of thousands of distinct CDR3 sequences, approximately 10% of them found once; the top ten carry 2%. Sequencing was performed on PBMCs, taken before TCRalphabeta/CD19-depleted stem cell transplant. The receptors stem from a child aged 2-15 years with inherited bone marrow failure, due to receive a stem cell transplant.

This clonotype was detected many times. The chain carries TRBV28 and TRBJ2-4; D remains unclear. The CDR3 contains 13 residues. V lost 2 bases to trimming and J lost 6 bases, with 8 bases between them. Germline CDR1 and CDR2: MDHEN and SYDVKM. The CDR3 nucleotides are TGTGCCAGCAGTTTAGGGTCTCCAAACATTCAGTACTTC. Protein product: CASSLGSPNIQYF.

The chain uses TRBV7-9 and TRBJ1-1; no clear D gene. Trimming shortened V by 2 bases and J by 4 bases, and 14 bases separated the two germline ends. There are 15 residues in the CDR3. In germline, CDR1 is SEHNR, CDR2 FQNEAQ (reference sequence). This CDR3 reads CASSLRAAPTTEAFF. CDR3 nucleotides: TGTGCCAGCAGCTTAAGGGCGGCGCCGACCACTGAAGCTTTCTTT.

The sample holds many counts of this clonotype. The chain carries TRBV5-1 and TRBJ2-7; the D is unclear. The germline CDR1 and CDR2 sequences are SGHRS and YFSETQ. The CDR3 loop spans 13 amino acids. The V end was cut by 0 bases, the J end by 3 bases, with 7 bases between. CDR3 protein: CASSLGQLYEQYF. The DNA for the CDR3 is TGCGCCAGCAGCTTGGGGCAGCTCTACGAGCAGTACTTC. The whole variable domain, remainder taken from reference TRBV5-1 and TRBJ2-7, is KAGVTQTPRYLIKTRGQQVTLSCSPISGHRSVSWYQQTPGQGLQFLFEYFSETQRNKGNFPGRFSGRQFSNSRSEMNVSTLELGDSALYLCASSLGQLYEQYFGPGTRLTVT.

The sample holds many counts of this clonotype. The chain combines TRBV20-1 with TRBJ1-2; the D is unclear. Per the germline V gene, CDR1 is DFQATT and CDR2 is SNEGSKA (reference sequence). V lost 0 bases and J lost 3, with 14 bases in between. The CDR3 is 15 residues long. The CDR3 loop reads CSARDLPLGDYGYTF. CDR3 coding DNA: TGCAGTGCTAGAGATCTCCCCCTCGGGGACTATGGCTACACCTTC.

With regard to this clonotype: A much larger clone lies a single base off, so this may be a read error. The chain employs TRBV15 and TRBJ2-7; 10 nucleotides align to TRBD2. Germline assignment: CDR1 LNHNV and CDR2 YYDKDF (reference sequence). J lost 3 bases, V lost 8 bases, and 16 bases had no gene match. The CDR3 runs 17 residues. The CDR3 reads CATALTLSGRGDYEQYF. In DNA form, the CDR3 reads TGTGCCACCGCGTTAACCTTAAGCGGGAGGGGAGACTACGAGCAGTACTTC.

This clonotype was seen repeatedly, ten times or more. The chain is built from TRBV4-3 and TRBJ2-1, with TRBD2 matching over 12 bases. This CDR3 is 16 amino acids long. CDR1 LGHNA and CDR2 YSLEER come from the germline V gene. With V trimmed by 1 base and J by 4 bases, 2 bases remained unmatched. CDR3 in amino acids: CASSQATSGGYNEQFF. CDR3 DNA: TGCGCCAGCAGCCAAGCAACTAGCGGGGGGTACAATGAGCAGTTCTTC.

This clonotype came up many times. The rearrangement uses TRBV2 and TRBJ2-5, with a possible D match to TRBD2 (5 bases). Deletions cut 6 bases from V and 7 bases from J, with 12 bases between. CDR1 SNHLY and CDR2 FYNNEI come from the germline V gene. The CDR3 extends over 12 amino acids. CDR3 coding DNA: TGTGCCAGCAGCACCACGGAGGTGACCCAGTACTTC. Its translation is CASSTTEVTQYF.

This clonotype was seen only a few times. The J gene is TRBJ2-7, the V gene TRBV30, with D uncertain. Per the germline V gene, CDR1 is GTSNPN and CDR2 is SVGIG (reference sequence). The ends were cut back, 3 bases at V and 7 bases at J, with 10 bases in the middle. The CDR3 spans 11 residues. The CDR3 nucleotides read TGTGCCTGGAGCGCGGTGGGGGAGCAGTACTTC. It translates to CAWSAVGEQYF.

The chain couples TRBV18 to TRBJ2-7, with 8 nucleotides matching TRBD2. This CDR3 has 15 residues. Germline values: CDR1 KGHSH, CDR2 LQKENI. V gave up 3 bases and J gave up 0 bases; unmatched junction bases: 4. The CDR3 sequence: CASSPLAGRSYEQYF. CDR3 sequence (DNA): TGTGCCAGCTCACCGCTAGCGGGCCGCTCCTACGAGCAGTACTTC. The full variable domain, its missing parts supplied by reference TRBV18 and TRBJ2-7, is NAGVMQNPRHLVRRRGQEARLRCSPMKGHSHVYWYRQLPEEGLKFMVYLQKENIIDESGMPKERFSAEFPKEGPSILRIQQVVRGDSAAYFCASSPLAGRSYEQYFGPGTRLTVT.

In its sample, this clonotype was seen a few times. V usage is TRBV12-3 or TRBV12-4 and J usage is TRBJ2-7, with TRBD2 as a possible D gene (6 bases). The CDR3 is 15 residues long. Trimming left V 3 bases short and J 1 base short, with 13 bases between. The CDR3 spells CASSFGGRTSYEQYF. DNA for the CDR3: TGTGCCAGCAGTTTTGGGGGGAGGACTTCCTACGAGCAGTACTTC.

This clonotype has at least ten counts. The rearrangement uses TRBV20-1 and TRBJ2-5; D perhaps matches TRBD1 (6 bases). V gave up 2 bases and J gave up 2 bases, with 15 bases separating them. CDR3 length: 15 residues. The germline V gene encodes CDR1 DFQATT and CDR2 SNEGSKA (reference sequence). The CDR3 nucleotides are TGCAGTGCTAGATCCCCGAAGGGGGATCAAGAGACCCAGTACTTC. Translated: CSARSPKGDQETQYF.

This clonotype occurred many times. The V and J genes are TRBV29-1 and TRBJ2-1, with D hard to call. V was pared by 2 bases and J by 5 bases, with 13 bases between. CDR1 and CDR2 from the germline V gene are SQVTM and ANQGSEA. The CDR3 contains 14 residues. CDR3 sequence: CSVEKTSEDNEQFF. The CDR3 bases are TGCAGCGTTGAAAAAACTTCGGAAGACAATGAGCAGTTCTTC.

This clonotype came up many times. The CDR3 DNA reads as TGTGCCAGCAGTCCCCGGGACAGGGGGCGGAATGAGCAGTTCTTC. Translation: CASSPRDRGRNEQFF. The chain carries TRBV12-3 or TRBV12-4 and TRBJ2-1; 12 nucleotides agree with TRBD1. V was clipped by 5 bases and J by 7 bases; unmatched bases: 6. The CDR3 covers 15 residues.

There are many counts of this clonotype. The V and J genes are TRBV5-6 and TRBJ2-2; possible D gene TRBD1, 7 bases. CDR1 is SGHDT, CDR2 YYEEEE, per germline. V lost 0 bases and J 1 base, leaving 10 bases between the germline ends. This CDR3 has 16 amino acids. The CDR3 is CASSLGQGGNTGELFF. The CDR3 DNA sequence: TGTGCCAGCAGCTTGGGTCAGGGGGGGAACACCGGGGAGCTGTTTTTT.

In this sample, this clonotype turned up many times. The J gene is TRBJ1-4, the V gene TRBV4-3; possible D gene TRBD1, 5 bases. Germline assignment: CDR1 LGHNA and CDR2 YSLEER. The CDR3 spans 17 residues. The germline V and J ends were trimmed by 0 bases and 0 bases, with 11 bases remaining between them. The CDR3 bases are TGCGCCAGCAGCCAAGAGCGTGCGGACACAACTAATGAAAAACTGTTTTTT. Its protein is CASSQERADTTNEKLFF.

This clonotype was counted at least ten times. CDR3 protein: CASSYSATSGKRGEQYF. CDR3 coding DNA: TGTGCCAGCAGTTACTCGGCGACTAGCGGGAAAAGAGGCGAGCAGTACTTC. The chain employs TRBV6-5 and TRBJ2-7; 11 positions agree with TRBD2. Unmatched junction bases numbered 10, after V lost 0 bases and J lost 6 bases. Germline lookup yields CDR1 MNHEY and CDR2 SVGAGI. This CDR3 spans 17 amino acids.

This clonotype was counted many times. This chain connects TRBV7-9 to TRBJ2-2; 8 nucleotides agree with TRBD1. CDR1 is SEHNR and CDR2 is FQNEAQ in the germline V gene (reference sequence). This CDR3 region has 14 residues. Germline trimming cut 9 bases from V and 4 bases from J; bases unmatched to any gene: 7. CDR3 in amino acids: CASTDRGSTGELFF. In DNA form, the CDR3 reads TGTGCCAGTACCGACAGGGGTAGCACCGGGGAGCTGTTTTTT.

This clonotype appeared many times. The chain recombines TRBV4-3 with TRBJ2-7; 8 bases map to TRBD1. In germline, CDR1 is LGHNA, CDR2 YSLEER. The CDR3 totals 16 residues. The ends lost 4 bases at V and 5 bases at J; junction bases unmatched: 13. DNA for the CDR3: TGCGCCAGCAGCCTGACCAGGGGGCTTTATTACCACGAGCAGTACTTC. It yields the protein CASSLTRGLYYHEQYF.

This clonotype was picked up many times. The CDR3 spells CASSRNGVPGLDTGELFF. In DNA, the CDR3 is TGCGCCAGCAGTCGAAATGGGGTCCCGGGATTGGACACCGGGGAGCTGTTTTTT. The rearrangement joins TRBV4-3 to TRBJ2-2; weak D call: TRBD2 (5 bases). Trimming shortened V by 6 bases and J by 3 bases, and 23 bases separated the two germline ends. Germline V gene data show CDR1 as LGHNA and CDR2 as YSLEER. The CDR3 extends over 18 amino acids.

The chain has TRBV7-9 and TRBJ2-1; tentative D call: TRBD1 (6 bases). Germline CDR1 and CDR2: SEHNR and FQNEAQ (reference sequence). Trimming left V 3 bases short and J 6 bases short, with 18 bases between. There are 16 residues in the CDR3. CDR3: CASSFSGQGVRNEQFF. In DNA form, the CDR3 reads TGTGCCAGCAGCTTTTCGGGACAAGGGGTCCGCAATGAGCAGTTCTTC.

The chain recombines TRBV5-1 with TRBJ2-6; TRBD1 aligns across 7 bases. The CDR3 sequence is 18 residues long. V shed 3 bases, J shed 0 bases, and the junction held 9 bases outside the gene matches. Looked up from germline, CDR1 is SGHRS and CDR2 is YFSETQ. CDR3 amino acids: CASSSSRDRHSGANVLTF. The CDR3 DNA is TGCGCCAGCAGCTCGAGCCGGGACAGACACTCTGGGGCCAACGTCCTGACTTTC.

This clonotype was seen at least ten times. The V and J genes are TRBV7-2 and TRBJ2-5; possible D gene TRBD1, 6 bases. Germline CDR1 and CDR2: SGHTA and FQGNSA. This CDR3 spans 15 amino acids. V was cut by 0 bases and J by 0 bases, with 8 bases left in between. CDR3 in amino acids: CASSLAGTNQETQYF. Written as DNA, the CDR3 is TGTGCCAGCAGCTTAGCGGGGACAAACCAAGAGACCCAGTACTTC.

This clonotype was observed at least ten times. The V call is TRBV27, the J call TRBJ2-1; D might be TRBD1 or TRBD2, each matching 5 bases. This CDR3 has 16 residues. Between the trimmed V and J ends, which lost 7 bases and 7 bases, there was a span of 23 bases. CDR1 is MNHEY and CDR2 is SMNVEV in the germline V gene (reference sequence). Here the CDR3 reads CASNNGASGRGNEQFF. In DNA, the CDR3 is TGTGCCAGCAATAATGGGGCCTCGGGACGGGGAAATGAGCAGTTCTTC.

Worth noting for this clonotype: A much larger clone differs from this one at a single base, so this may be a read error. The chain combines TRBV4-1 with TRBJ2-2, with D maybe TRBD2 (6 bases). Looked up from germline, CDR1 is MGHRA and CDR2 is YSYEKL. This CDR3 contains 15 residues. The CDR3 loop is CASSQSGGYTGDLFF. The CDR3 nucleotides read TGCGCCAGCAGCCAATCCGGGGGTTACACCGGGGACCTGTTTTTT.

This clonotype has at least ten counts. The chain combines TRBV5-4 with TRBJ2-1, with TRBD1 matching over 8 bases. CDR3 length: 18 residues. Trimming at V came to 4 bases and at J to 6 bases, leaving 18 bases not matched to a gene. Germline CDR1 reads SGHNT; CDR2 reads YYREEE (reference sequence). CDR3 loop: CASSGQGNGWSPFNEQFF. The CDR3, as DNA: TGTGCCAGCAGCGGACAGGGTAACGGCTGGAGCCCTTTCAATGAGCAGTTCTTC.

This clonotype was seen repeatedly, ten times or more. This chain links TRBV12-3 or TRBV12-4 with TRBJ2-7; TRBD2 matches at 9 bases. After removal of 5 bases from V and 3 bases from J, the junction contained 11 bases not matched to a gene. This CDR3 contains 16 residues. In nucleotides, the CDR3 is TGTGCCAGCAGTCCCCCTAGCGGGAACAACTACTACGAGCAGTACTTC. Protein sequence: CASSPPSGNNYYEQYF.

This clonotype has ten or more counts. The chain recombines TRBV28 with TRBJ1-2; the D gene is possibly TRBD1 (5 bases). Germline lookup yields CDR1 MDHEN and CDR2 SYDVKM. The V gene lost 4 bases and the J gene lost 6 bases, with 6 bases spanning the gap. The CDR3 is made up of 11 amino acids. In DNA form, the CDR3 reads TGTGCCAGCAGTTGGGGGGATGGCTACACCTTC. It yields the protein CASSWGDGYTF.

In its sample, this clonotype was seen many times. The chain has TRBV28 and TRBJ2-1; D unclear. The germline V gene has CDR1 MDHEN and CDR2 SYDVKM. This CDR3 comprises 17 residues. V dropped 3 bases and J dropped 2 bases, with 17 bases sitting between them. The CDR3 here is CASSLSTKVRTYNEQFF. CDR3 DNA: TGTGCCAGCAGTTTGTCAACTAAAGTAAGGACCTACAATGAGCAGTTCTTC.

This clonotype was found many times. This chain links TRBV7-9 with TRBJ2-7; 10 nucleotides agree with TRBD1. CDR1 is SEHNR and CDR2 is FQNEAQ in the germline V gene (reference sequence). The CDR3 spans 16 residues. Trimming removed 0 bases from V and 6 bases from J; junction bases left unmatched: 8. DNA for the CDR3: TGTGCCAGCAGCTTAGCGCACGGGACAGGGGTAGGCGAGCAGTACTTC. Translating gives CASSLAHGTGVGEQYF.